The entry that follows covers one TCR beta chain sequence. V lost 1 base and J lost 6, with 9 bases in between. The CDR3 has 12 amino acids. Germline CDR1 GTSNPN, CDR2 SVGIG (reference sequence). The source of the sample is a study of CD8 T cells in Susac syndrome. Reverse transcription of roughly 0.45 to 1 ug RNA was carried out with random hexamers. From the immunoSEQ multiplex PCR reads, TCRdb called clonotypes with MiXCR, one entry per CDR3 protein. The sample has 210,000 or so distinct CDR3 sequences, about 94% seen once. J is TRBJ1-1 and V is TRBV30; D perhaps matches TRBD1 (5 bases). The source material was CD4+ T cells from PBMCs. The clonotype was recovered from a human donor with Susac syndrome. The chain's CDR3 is CAWSAGRAEAFF. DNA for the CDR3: TGTGCCTGGAGTGCAGGGCGGGCTGAAGCTTTCTTT.